The 29 T cell receptor beta chains below were found in one sample sequenced in a study of sequential checkpoint blockade in melanoma. Generated by immunoSEQ multiplex PCR, the TCRdb table keeps only in-frame clones and is missing some. The sample holds under 20,000 clones, around 66% seen once. Treatment given: randomized to nivolumab then ipilimumab (arm A) or the reverse (arm B). The sample here was CD8+ T cells sorted from blood (inferred from file names), taken from a patient given nivolumab and ipilimumab in sequence. All receptors come from a human donor with melanoma.

The chain has TRBV6-1 and TRBJ2-2; TRBD1 might be the D (5 bases). The V gene lost 5 bases and the J gene lost 3 bases, with 7 bases spanning the gap. The CDR3 totals 13 residues. Germline V gives CDR1 MNHNS, CDR2 SASEGT. CDR3 sequence (DNA): TGTGCCAGCAGTTGGGGCGACACCGGGGAGCTGTTTTTT. Its translation: CASSWGDTGELFF.

By proportion, this clone is medium-sized. The CDR3 sequence is CARSSSGRGTDTQYF. The CDR3 nucleotides read TGTGCCAGAAGCTCTAGCGGGAGGGGGACAGATACGCAGTATTTT. The genes are TRBV5-3 and TRBJ2-3; 12 positions agree with TRBD2. TRBV5-3 is treated as an ORF (open reading frame) with a function not yet certain. The CDR3 consists of 15 residues. Losses at the gene ends were 3 bases for V and 3 bases for J; bases not matched to a gene: 2.

There are a few counts of this clone. The chain carries TRBV5-4 and TRBJ1-6, with a tentative D call TRBD1 (6 bases). This CDR3 spans 15 amino acids. V was trimmed by 4 bases and J by 6 bases, leaving 14 bases between them. The germline V gene encodes CDR1 SGHNT and CDR2 YYREEE (reference sequence). In DNA form, the CDR3 reads TGTGCCAGCAGCCTAGGGGGGGACCCTAATTCACCCCTCCACTTT. It yields the protein CASSLGGDPNSPLHF. Together with reference TRBV5-4 and TRBJ1-6, the CDR3 gives the full variable domain: ETGVTQSPTHLIKTRGQQVTLRCSSQSGHNTVSWYQQALGQGPQFIFQYYREEENGRGNFPPRFSGLQFPNYSSELNVNALELDDSALYLCASSLGGDPNSPLHFGNGTRLTVT.

The chain is built from TRBV9 and TRBJ1-4; D may be TRBD1 (5 bases). Between the trimmed V and J ends, which lost 2 bases and 0 bases, there was a span of 8 bases. The germline gives CDR1 SGDLS, CDR2 YYNGEE. The CDR3 has 15 amino acids. The CDR3 DNA sequence: TGTGCCAGCAGCGTCTCAGGGTCAACTAATGAAAAACTGTTTTTT. This codes for CASSVSGSTNEKLFF. The full variable domain, completed using reference TRBV9 and TRBJ1-4, is DSGVTQTPKHLITATGQRVTLRCSPRSGDLSVYWYQQSLDQGLQFLIQYYNGEERAKGNILERFSAQQFPDLHSELNLSSLELGDSALYFCASSVSGSTNEKLFFGSGTQLSVL.

This clone occurred a few times. This chain uses TRBV12-5 with TRBJ2-7; D perhaps matches TRBD1 (6 bases). Trimming took off 3 bases at V and 1 base at J, with 7 bases between the two ends. The CDR3 length is 13 residues. CDR1 and CDR2 (germline): LGHNT, FRNRAP. The CDR3: CASGLDRSYEQYF. The CDR3 bases are TGTGCTAGTGGTTTAGACAGGTCCTACGAGCAGTACTTC.

V usage is TRBV7-9 and J usage is TRBJ2-3; TRBD2 aligns across 10 bases. V dropped 8 bases and J dropped 4; count of bases not matched to a gene: 6. Germline loops: CDR1 SEHNR, CDR2 FQNEAQ (reference sequence). The CDR3 length is 14 residues. The CDR3 reads CASASGGAPDTQYF. DNA for the CDR3: TGTGCCAGCGCGAGCGGGGGGGCCCCAGATACGCAGTATTTT.

The CDR3 is CASSQRDRGLEQYF. The CDR3 DNA reads as TGTGCCAGCAGCCAACGGGACAGGGGGCTCGAGCAGTACTTC. The chain joins TRBV4-2 to TRBJ2-7; 12 positions agree with TRBD1. V lost 2 bases to trimming and J lost 6 bases; unmatched junction nucleotides: 2. CDR1 and CDR2 (germline): LGHNA, YNFKEQ. The CDR3 is made up of 14 amino acids.

The rearrangement links TRBV6-5 to TRBJ2-2; D possibly corresponds to TRBD2 (6 bases). The germline gives CDR1 MNHEY, CDR2 SVGAGI. V lost 6 bases to trimming and J lost 6 bases, with 11 bases between them. CDR3 length: 13 amino acids. In DNA, the CDR3 is TGTGCCAGCAGCATTCCGGGGGCCGGGGAGCTGTTTTTT. This encodes CASSIPGAGELFF.

The gene calls are TRBV28 and TRBJ1-5; 9 bases line up with TRBD1. The junction had 1 base not matched to a gene; V was cut back by 3 bases and J by 1 base. The CDR3 runs to 15 residues. CDR1 and CDR2 (germline): MDHEN, SYDVKM. DNA for the CDR3: TGTGCCAGCAGTTTGACAGGGGGGAGCAATCAGCCCCAGCATTTT. This codes for CASSLTGGSNQPQHF.

This clone was seen a handful of times. This chain's CDR3 is CASSYVTANEQFF. In DNA, the CDR3 is TGTGCCAGCAGTTACGTAACAGCCAATGAGCAGTTCTTC. The genes are TRBV6-6 and TRBJ2-1; D call uncertain. Germline CDR1 reads MNHNY; CDR2 reads SVGAGI (reference sequence). There are 13 residues in the CDR3. The ends were cut back, 2 bases at V and 6 bases at J, with 8 bases in the middle.

The V and J genes are TRBV7-9 and TRBJ2-5; the match to TRBD2 covers 8 bases. The J call may be mistaken, given a closer DNA end match to TRBJ2-7. The germline V gene encodes CDR1 SEHNR and CDR2 FQNEAQ (reference sequence). CDR3 size: 12 residues. The CDR3 loop reads CASRGGSYEQYF. CDR3 bases: TGTGCCAGCCGGGGGGGATCCTACGAGCAGTACTTC.

The V and J genes are TRBV30 and TRBJ2-4; D is uncertain. V lost 4 bases and J lost 3, with 7 bases in between. The CDR3 runs 12 residues. Germline V gives CDR1 GTSNPN, CDR2 SVGIG (reference sequence). The CDR3 sequence is CAWNSGKNIQYF. CDR3 sequence (DNA): TGTGCCTGGAATTCAGGCAAAAACATTCAGTACTTC.

This chain uses TRBV11-3 with TRBJ2-1; no clear D. CDR3 length: 13 amino acids. Per the germline V gene, CDR1 is SGHNT and CDR2 is YENEEA. V dropped 8 bases and J dropped 0 bases, with 8 bases sitting between them. CDR3 amino acids: CASVSSSYNEQFF. The DNA of the CDR3 is TGTGCCAGCGTATCTAGCTCCTACAATGAGCAGTTCTTC.

The rearrangement joins TRBV9 to TRBJ2-5, with 7 positions matching TRBD2. V was pared by 4 bases and J by 4 bases, with 7 bases of the junction left unmatched. Germline V gives CDR1 SGDLS, CDR2 YYNGEE. CDR3 length: 14 residues. For the CDR3, the DNA is TGTGCCAGCAGCTCCGGGACGGGGGGAGAGACCCAGTACTTC. This translates into CASSSGTGGETQYF.

This clone was counted a few times. The V gene is TRBV19, the J gene TRBJ2-5, with D possibly matching TRBD1 (5 bases). The ends were cut back, 7 bases at V and 5 bases at J, with 20 bases in the middle. The V gene's germline CDR1 is LNHDA and CDR2 SQIVND (reference sequence). The CDR3 loop spans 15 amino acids. The CDR3 DNA reads TGTGCCAGTAAAGATCTAGGGCATGGGGCGGAGACCCAGTACTTC. It encodes CASKDLGHGAETQYF.

The V and J genes are TRBV9 and TRBJ1-1, with TRBD1 as a possible D gene (6 bases). Trimming took 0 bases from V and 5 from J, leaving 11 bases between them. This CDR3 has 14 residues. Germline CDR1 is SGDLS and CDR2 is YYNGEE. CDR3 DNA: TGTGCCAGCAGCGTAGACAGGGTGGGAACTGAAGCTTTCTTT. This gives the protein CASSVDRVGTEAFF.

The rearrangement uses TRBV7-6 and TRBJ1-1; D unclear. There are 15 residues in the CDR3. Deletions cut 5 bases from V and 0 bases from J, with 13 bases between. Germline CDR1 and CDR2: SGHVS and FNYEAQ. CDR3 bases: TGTGCCAGCAGCCCAGTTGAACCACTGAACACTGAAGCTTTCTTT. Amino acids: CASSPVEPLNTEAFF.

The chain employs TRBV19 and TRBJ2-7; tentative D call: TRBD2 (6 bases). The germline V and J ends were trimmed by 9 bases and 2 bases, with 14 bases remaining between them. This CDR3 is 13 amino acids long. Germline V CDR1 and CDR2: LNHDA, SQIVND (reference sequence). The DNA of the CDR3 is TGTGCCAGCGGGACTGGCTTGACCTACGAGCAGTACTTC. This encodes CASGTGLTYEQYF.

This clone is judged medium-sized (0.01 to 0.1%). This chain connects TRBV2 to TRBJ2-7; 11 bases are a match to TRBD2. J lost 2 bases, V lost 5 bases, and 5 bases had no gene match. The CDR3 length is 15 residues. Looked up from germline, CDR1 is SNHLY and CDR2 is FYNNEI. The CDR3, as DNA: TGTGCCAGCAGTATGACTAGCGGGGCTACCTACGAGCAGTACTTC. It yields the protein CASSMTSGATYEQYF.

This chain uses TRBV28 with TRBJ1-1, with 7 bases that match TRBD1. The CDR3 has 14 residues. CDR1 and CDR2 (germline): MDHEN, SYDVKM. V gave up 5 bases and J gave up 4 bases; unmatched junction bases: 7. CDR3: CASSPPPGGTEAFF. As DNA, the CDR3 is TGTGCCAGCAGTCCTCCGCCAGGGGGCACTGAAGCTTTCTTT. Together with reference TRBV28 and TRBJ1-1, the CDR3 gives the full variable domain: DVKVTQSSRYLVKRTGEKVFLECVQDMDHENMFWYRQDPGLGLRLIYFSYDVKMKEKGDIPEGYSVSREKKERFSLILESASTNQTSMYLCASSPPPGGTEAFFGQGTRLTVV.

This clone was found a few times. The rearrangement links TRBV4-1 to TRBJ2-7; possible D gene TRBD1, 6 bases. The CDR3 is made up of 16 amino acids. The germline V gene encodes CDR1 MGHRA and CDR2 YSYEKL. V was trimmed by 3 bases and J by 0 bases, leaving 15 bases between them. CDR3 residues: CASSQDSTGSSYEQYF. CDR3 nucleotide sequence: TGCGCCAGCAGCCAGGACTCCACAGGGAGCTCCTACGAGCAGTACTTC.

The rearrangement uses TRBV5-6 and TRBJ1-6; D is perhaps TRBD1 (5 bases). Germline V gene sequence: CDR1 SGHDT, CDR2 YYEEEE. V lost 2 bases to trimming and J lost 4 bases, with 10 bases between them. CDR3 length: 15 amino acids. The CDR3 sequence: CASSFDGGYNSPLHF. The CDR3 DNA follows: TGTGCCAGCAGCTTTGACGGGGGTTATAATTCACCCCTCCACTTT. The full variable domain, its missing parts supplied by reference TRBV5-6 and TRBJ1-6, is DAGVTQSPTHLIKTRGQQVTLRCSPKSGHDTVSWYQQALGQGPQFIFQYYEEEERQRGNFPDRFSGHQFPNYSSELNVNALLLGDSALYLCASSFDGGYNSPLHFGNGTRLTVT.

The chain employs TRBV4-1 and TRBJ2-1, with 9 bases lining up with TRBD2. Germline V lookup: CDR1 MGHRA, CDR2 YSYEKL. CDR3 length: 15 residues. V lost 4 bases and J lost 7; bases outside the gene matches: 8. DNA of the CDR3: TGCGCCAGCAGCCGATTAGCGGGGGACTTAAATGAGCAGTTCTTC. It encodes CASSRLAGDLNEQFF.

V gene TRBV18 combines with J gene TRBJ1-5, with 7 bases lining up with TRBD1. The germline gives CDR1 KGHSH, CDR2 LQKENI. This CDR3 spans 16 amino acids. Trimming removed 4 bases from V and 1 base from J; junction bases left unmatched: 7. The CDR3 region has the DNA TGTGCCAGCTCACACGAGACACAGGGGAGCAATCAGCCCCAGCATTTT. This gives the protein CASSHETQGSNQPQHF.

V gene TRBV9 combines with J gene TRBJ2-5; D is possibly TRBD2 (5 bases). V dropped 4 bases and J dropped 5 bases, with 12 bases sitting between them. Germline CDR1 and CDR2: SGDLS and YYNGEE. The CDR3 runs to 13 residues. CDR3 region: CASSPRGGETQYF. The CDR3 DNA is TGTGCCAGCAGCCCTCGGGGTGGTGAGACCCAGTACTTC.

The chain joins TRBV13 to TRBJ1-1; D call uncertain. CDR1 and CDR2 from the germline V gene are PRHDT and FYEKMQ (reference sequence). The CDR3 runs to 13 residues. The V gene lost 6 bases and the J gene lost 2 bases, with 10 bases spanning the gap. The DNA of the CDR3 is TGTGCCAGCAGTCCCTATAGTAACACTGAAGCTTTCTTT. Translating it yields CASSPYSNTEAFF.

The V call is TRBV9, the J call TRBJ2-3; TRBD2 aligns across 8 bases. CDR3 length equals 16 residues. After removal of 0 bases from V and 5 bases from J, the junction contained 8 bases not matched to a gene. Germline-derived CDR1 and CDR2 are SGDLS and YYNGEE. The DNA of the CDR3 is TGTGCCAGCAGCGTAGAGGCGCGGGGGGTGATAGATACGCAGTATTTT. Its protein is CASSVEARGVIDTQYF. Full variable domain (missing parts from reference TRBV9 and TRBJ2-3): DSGVTQTPKHLITATGQRVTLRCSPRSGDLSVYWYQQSLDQGLQFLIQYYNGEERAKGNILERFSAQQFPDLHSELNLSSLELGDSALYFCASSVEARGVIDTQYFGPGTRLTVL.

The CDR3 loop reads CSVEDCKNRVGEQYF. Written as DNA, the CDR3 is TGCAGCGTTGAAGATTGCAAAAACAGGGTGGGCGAGCAGTACTTC. This chain connects TRBV29-1 to TRBJ2-7, with D possibly matching TRBD1 (6 bases). V was cut by 0 bases and J by 6 bases, with 18 bases left in between. Germline lookup yields CDR1 SQVTM and CDR2 ANQGSEA. The CDR3 loop spans 15 amino acids.

This clone was picked up a small number of times. The J gene is TRBJ1-6, the V gene TRBV19, with TRBD1 as a possible D gene (6 bases). CDR3 length equals 17 residues. CDR1 is LNHDA and CDR2 is SQIVND in the germline V gene (reference sequence). V lost 0 bases, J lost 3 bases, and 12 bases lay in between. The CDR3 protein is CASSIDAGDIYNSPLHF. CDR3 DNA sequence: TGTGCCAGTAGTATAGACGCAGGGGACATCTATAATTCACCCCTCCACTTT.